This T cell receptor beta chain was identified in a study of patients and donors after allogeneic stem cell transplantation. V was pared by 1 base and J by 2 bases, with 11 bases between. Germline lookup yields CDR1 SQVTM and CDR2 ANQGSEA. The CDR3 sequence is 14 residues long. From the RT-PCR reads, TCRdb called clonotypes with MiXCR, one entry per CDR3 protein. Here the sample spans some 880,000 distinct CDR3 sequences, roughly 17% being singletons. The sequenced material came from blood, either unsorted or a sorted T cell fraction (not recorded which). The receptor was isolated from a human donor who was either an allogeneic HSCT recipient or a stem cell or donor lymphocyte infusion donor (not recorded which). It is not recorded whose cells these are; they may come from a transplant donor. The rearrangement uses TRBV29-1 and TRBJ1-2, with D hard to call. The CDR3 spells CSVEGGPGNYGYTF. CDR3 nucleotides: TGCAGCGTTGAAGGAGGTCCCGGAAACTATGGCTACACCTTC.